The next 17 T cell receptor beta chains were all read from a single sample in a study of blood T cell repertoires in COVID-19. Sequencing was performed with immunoSEQ multiplex PCR; in TCRdb, only in-frame clones are kept and a portion is missing. The sample consists of 150,000 to 200,000 clones, over 70% of them appearing once. The sample was PBMCs or T cells enriched from blood (not recorded which). The receptors here all came from a woman between 55 and 75 years old who had recovered from COVID-19.

This clone appeared once. The chain uses TRBV29-1 and TRBJ1-2; TRBD1 is a possible D gene (6 bases). Trimming removed 7 bases at V and 4 bases at J, with 22 bases between. The germline gives CDR1 SQVTM, CDR2 ANQGSEA. CDR3 size: 15 residues. For the CDR3, the DNA is TGCAGCGCCCAACCCGCCCTGACAGGACTCTATGGCTACACCTTC. Its translation is CSAQPALTGLYGYTF.

The chain is built from TRBV18 and TRBJ2-1, with 10 nucleotides matching TRBD1. Germline CDR1 and CDR2: KGHSH and LQKENI. The CDR3 runs to 15 residues. V was pared by 3 bases and J by 4 bases, with 3 bases of the junction left unmatched. CDR3 loop: CASSPGTGEYNEQFF. The CDR3 DNA reads TGTGCCAGCTCACCTGGGACAGGGGAGTACAATGAGCAGTTCTTC.

The chain is built from TRBV12-3 or TRBV12-4 and TRBJ1-1; D unclear. Trimming took off 6 bases at V and 1 base at J, with 6 bases between the two ends. This CDR3 has 12 amino acids. CDR3 nucleotides: TGTGCCAGCAGGAGGTCGAACACTGAAGCTTTCTTT. Translated: CASRRSNTEAFF.

The chain has TRBV28 and TRBJ2-7, with 10 positions matching TRBD1. This CDR3 is built from 14 residues. V lost 7 bases to trimming and J lost 3 bases; unmatched junction nucleotides: 6. Germline CDR1 is MDHEN and CDR2 is SYDVKM. The CDR3 reads CASTQTGGFYEQYF. Here the CDR3 DNA reads TGTGCCAGCACTCAGACAGGGGGCTTCTACGAGCAGTACTTC.

The chain carries TRBV12-3 or TRBV12-4 and TRBJ2-3; D gene ambiguous. V dropped 3 bases and J dropped 3 bases, with 7 bases sitting between them. The CDR3 loop spans 13 amino acids. The chain's CDR3 is CASSLQVTDTQYF. CDR3 in DNA: TGTGCCAGCAGTTTGCAGGTAACAGATACGCAGTATTTT.

The chain links TRBV15 to TRBJ1-2, with 8 bases that match TRBD1. Unmatched junction bases numbered 2, after V lost 3 bases and J lost 2 bases. Germline V gene sequence: CDR1 LNHNV, CDR2 YYDKDF (reference sequence). The CDR3 runs to 14 residues. CDR3 sequence (DNA): TGTGCCACCAGCAGGGACAGGGAAAACTATGGCTACACCTTC. Its translation: CATSRDRENYGYTF.

The rearrangement joins TRBV5-4 to TRBJ1-1, with 7 bases aligning to TRBD1. Trimming cost V 4 bases and J 4 bases; bases outside gene matches: 7. Germline CDR1 reads SGHNT; CDR2 reads YYREEE (reference sequence). This CDR3 is 14 amino acids long. The CDR3 DNA sequence: TGTGCCAGCAGCGAGGGGGCGCGGGGCACTGAAGCTTTCTTT. Amino acid sequence: CASSEGARGTEAFF.

The chain employs TRBV21-1 and TRBJ2-7; the listed D gene, TRBD1, was not tested against the DNA. TRBV21-1 is described as a pseudogene. The CDR3 has 15 residues. The CDR3 is CASSRAGTGGSEQYF. The CDR3 DNA reads TGTGCCAGCAGCAGAGCTGGGACAGGGGGGTCCGAGCAGTACTTC.

The chain links TRBV6-5 to TRBJ1-1; no clear D gene. Trimming took off 3 bases at V and 1 base at J, with 6 bases between the two ends. The CDR3 is 13 amino acids. Germline values: CDR1 MNHEY, CDR2 SVGAGI. CDR3 DNA sequence: TGTGCCAGCAGTTATCTCAGGAACACTGAAGCTTTCTTT. It translates to CASSYLRNTEAFF.

The chain has TRBV19 and TRBJ1-5; possible D gene TRBD1, 5 bases. Trimming shortened V by 3 bases and J by 0 bases, and 6 bases separated the two germline ends. CDR1 and CDR2 (germline): LNHDA, SQIVND (reference sequence). CDR3 length: 14 residues. CDR3 nucleotides: TGTGCCAGTAGTATCAGGGATAGCAATCAGCCCCAGCATTTT. Translation gives CASSIRDSNQPQHF.

J is TRBJ1-1 and V is TRBV6-5; 7 positions agree with TRBD1. Trimming removed 5 bases from V and 3 bases from J; junction bases left unmatched: 6. Germline CDR1 reads MNHEY; CDR2 reads SVGAGI. This CDR3 is built from 14 residues. The CDR3, as DNA: TGTGCCAGCAGTAGGGGGCTTTTTTACACTGAAGCTTTCTTT. Its translation: CASSRGLFYTEAFF.

The chain has TRBV18 and TRBJ1-1; D unresolved. Trimming removed 4 bases from V and 13 bases from J, with 13 bases in between. The CDR3 runs to 11 residues. Germline lookup yields CDR1 KGHSH and CDR2 LQKENI. The CDR3 nucleotides read TGTGCCAGCTCACACTCCCGAGATAGTTTCTTT. Translating it yields CASSHSRDSFF. Full variable domain (outside the CDR3, taken from reference TRBV18 and TRBJ1-1): NAGVMQNPRHLVRRRGQEARLRCSPMKGHSHVYWYRQLPEEGLKFMVYLQKENIIDESGMPKERFSAEFPKEGPSILRIQQVVRGDSAAYFCASSHSRDSFFGQGTRLTVV.

V and J are TRBV11-2 and TRBJ2-7; TRBD2 matches at 7 bases. V lost 3 bases to trimming and J lost 7 bases; unmatched junction nucleotides: 12. The CDR3 consists of 15 residues. Per germline, CDR1 SGHAT and CDR2 FQNNGV. The CDR3 region is CASSFTGTTPGEQYF. The CDR3 coding sequence is TGTGCCAGCAGCTTCACCGGGACTACCCCGGGAGAGCAGTACTTC.

V usage is TRBV24-1 and J usage is TRBJ2-2, with no clear D. This CDR3 has 12 residues. Trimming left V 8 bases short and J 7 bases short, with 10 bases between. CDR1 KGHDR and CDR2 SFDVKD come from the germline V gene. The CDR3 protein is CATIYRLGELFF. The CDR3 DNA reads as TGTGCCACCATCTATCGTCTCGGGGAGCTGTTTTTT.

The CDR3 bases are TGTGCCAGTAGTACAGGGGGGACAGGGGGAGAAAAACTGTTTTTT. Protein: CASSTGGTGGEKLFF. V and J are TRBV19 and TRBJ1-4; 11 bases fit TRBD1. Germline V gene data show CDR1 as LNHDA and CDR2 as SQIVND (reference sequence). V lost 4 bases, J lost 8 bases, and 6 bases stayed unmatched. The CDR3 is 15 residues long.

The chain is built from TRBV27 and TRBJ2-2; the D gene is possibly TRBD2 (5 bases). CDR3 length equals 14 residues. Deletions cut 6 bases from V and 1 base from J, with 9 bases between. Germline CDR1 reads MNHEY; CDR2 reads SMNVEV (reference sequence). CDR3 sequence reads: CASSPDWNTGELFF. The CDR3 nucleotides are TGTGCCAGCAGCCCGGACTGGAACACCGGGGAGCTGTTTTTT.

This clone was counted between two and nine times. This sequence joins TRBV18 and TRBJ2-2, with a tentative D call TRBD2 (5 bases). The CDR3 consists of 16 residues. Germline assignment: CDR1 KGHSH and CDR2 LQKENI. The germline V and J ends were trimmed by 1 base and 8 bases, with 17 bases remaining between them. The CDR3 sequence: CASSPLQLRATGELFF. The CDR3 DNA sequence: TGTGCCAGCTCACCACTGCAATTGCGGGCGACGGGGGAGCTGTTTTTT.